The 27 T cell receptor beta chains below were found in one sample sequenced in a study of T cell repertoires in cytomegalovirus infection. TCRdb redid the calling of the reads with MiXCR, one entry per CDR3 protein. The data show 500,000 or so distinct CDR3 sequences, more than 15% seen once. Material for sequencing was CD8+ T cells from PBMCs. Receptor source: a human donor in good health (CMV status not recorded). Some clones in this sample may be carry-over from other donors' samples.

The chain combines TRBV29-1 with TRBJ2-1; D may be TRBD2 (6 bases). CDR1 is SQVTM and CDR2 is ANQGSEA in the germline V gene. Trimming shortened V by 0 bases and J by 2 bases, and 20 bases separated the two germline ends. This CDR3 comprises 18 residues. The DNA for the CDR3 is TGCAGCGTTGAAGATATAGCGGAGGGGAAAGGGGCCTACAATGAGCAGTTCTTC. It codes for CSVEDIAEGKGAYNEQFF.

This clonotype was detected a few times. The chain joins TRBV27 to TRBJ2-7; 7 bases map to TRBD2. The CDR3 is 14 amino acids. After removal of 4 bases from V and 7 bases from J, the junction contained 10 bases not matched to a gene. From germline, CDR1 is MNHEY and CDR2 SMNVEV (reference sequence). CDR3 in amino acids: CASSSLTSFGEQYF. The DNA for the CDR3 is TGTGCCAGCAGTTCCCTGACTAGCTTCGGGGAGCAGTACTTC.

Of note for this clonotype: Its ends do not fully match the called genes, so a read error is possible. The rearrangement links TRBV6-1 to TRBJ2-3; 9 bases match TRBD2. Germline CDR1 reads MNHNS; CDR2 reads SASEGT. CDR3 length: 13 amino acids. Here the CDR3 DNA reads TGTGCCAGCAGTGAAGGAGTAGCGGGAGCTCCCGACTTT. It codes for CASSEGVAGAPDF.

This clonotype showed up many times. The chain couples TRBV27 to TRBJ1-1; D gene ambiguous. The V end was cut by 7 bases, the J end by 0 bases, with 21 bases between. Germline loops: CDR1 MNHEY, CDR2 SMNVEV (reference sequence). The CDR3 is 17 amino acids. The CDR3 sequence: CASIPSAGVILNTEAFF. In DNA form, the CDR3 reads TGTGCCAGCATTCCCTCGGCGGGAGTGATCCTGAACACTGAAGCTTTCTTT.

The chain is built from TRBV15 and TRBJ1-6, with unresolved D. This CDR3 contains 14 residues. Trimming left V 3 bases short and J 4 bases short, with 7 bases between. Looked up from germline, CDR1 is LNHNV and CDR2 is YYDKDF (reference sequence). The CDR3 DNA sequence: TGTGCCACCAGCAGTAAAGGGTATAATTCACCCCTCCACTTT. Residues: CATSSKGYNSPLHF.

This clonotype was counted at least ten times. The gene calls are TRBV30 and TRBJ1-2; D remains unclear. Per the germline V gene, CDR1 is GTSNPN and CDR2 is SVGIG (reference sequence). V was clipped by 3 bases and J by 3 bases, with 17 bases between them. There are 15 residues in the CDR3. The CDR3 sequence is CAWRLIRSRDYGYTF. In DNA, the CDR3 is TGTGCCTGGAGATTGATTCGCTCAAGGGACTATGGCTACACCTTC.

This clonotype was recorded many times. The rearrangement uses TRBV6-1 and TRBJ1-4; D is undetermined. Trimming took off 0 bases at V and 5 bases at J, with 10 bases between the two ends. This CDR3 comprises 15 residues. Germline CDR1 and CDR2: MNHNS and SASEGT. The CDR3 DNA reads TGTGCCAGCAGTGAAGCGTACAATGACAATGAAAAACTGTTTTTT. As protein: CASSEAYNDNEKLFF.

J is TRBJ1-1 and V is TRBV5-1; D is perhaps TRBD1 (6 bases). The CDR3 is 15 amino acids. V was shortened by 1 base and J by 1 base, with 11 bases between the two germline ends. Germline V gives CDR1 SGHRS, CDR2 YFSETQ. CDR3 amino acids: CASSLTGFGNTEAFF. CDR3 bases: TGCGCCAGCAGCTTGACAGGGTTTGGGAACACTGAAGCTTTCTTT. Filled out from reference TRBV5-1 and TRBJ1-1, the complete variable domain reads KAGVTQTPRYLIKTRGQQVTLSCSPISGHRSVSWYQQTPGQGLQFLFEYFSETQRNKGNFPGRFSGRQFSNSRSEMNVSTLELGDSALYLCASSLTGFGNTEAFFGQGTRLTVV.

Comment on this clonotype: Since a much larger clone is just one base distant, this may be a read error. The V call is TRBV7-9, the J call TRBJ2-1, with TRBD2 identical over 8 bases. Germline CDR1 reads SEHNR; CDR2 reads FQNEAQ (reference sequence). This CDR3 comprises 16 residues. The CDR3 here is CASSLGQSGSDNKQFF. CDR3 in DNA: TGTGCCAGCAGCTTAGGTCAGAGCGGGAGTGACAATAAGCAGTTCTTC.

The chain uses TRBV9 and TRBJ1-5; D not certain. Germline V gene sequence: CDR1 SGDLS, CDR2 YYNGEE. The CDR3 extends over 15 amino acids. V was shortened by 0 bases and J by 6 bases, with 13 bases between the two germline ends. The CDR3 is CASSVDGRSSQPQHF. CDR3 DNA sequence: TGTGCCAGCAGCGTAGACGGGAGGTCTAGTCAGCCCCAGCATTTT.

This clonotype was detected a few times. This rearrangement joins TRBV19 to TRBJ2-7; 10 positions agree with TRBD1. J was trimmed by 2 bases and V by 7 bases; bases with no gene match: 5. This CDR3 comprises 14 residues. CDR1 is LNHDA and CDR2 is SQIVND in the germline V gene (reference sequence). CDR3: CASTAGQGAYEQYF. In nucleotides, the CDR3 is TGTGCCAGTACCGCAGGACAGGGGGCCTACGAGCAGTACTTC.

This clonotype was observed at least ten times. J is TRBJ2-2 and V is TRBV6-5; 7 bases match TRBD1. This CDR3 is 17 amino acids long. Per germline, CDR1 MNHEY and CDR2 SVGAGI. Germline trimming cut 1 base from V and 4 bases from J; bases unmatched to any gene: 9. The DNA for the CDR3 is TGTGCCAGCAGTTACTTGAAGACAGGGTCGGGCACCGGGGAGCTGTTTTTT. Translated: CASSYLKTGSGTGELFF.

This clonotype appeared a few times. The chain uses TRBV7-4 and TRBJ1-2, with a weak D call TRBD1 (6 bases). The germline CDR1 and CDR2 sequences are SGHVT and SQSDAQ. The ends were cut back, 5 bases at V and 4 bases at J, with 11 bases in the middle. The CDR3 covers 13 residues. CDR3 coding DNA: TGTGCCAGCAGCGGGGACAAGTCCTATGGCTACACCTTC. This codes for CASSGDKSYGYTF.

CDR3 amino acids: CASSPTREVDTEAFF. CDR3 coding DNA: TGTGCCAGCAGCCCAACCAGGGAAGTCGACACTGAAGCTTTCTTT. This sequence joins TRBV3-1 and TRBJ1-1; tentative D call: TRBD1 (5 bases). Germline V CDR1 and CDR2: LGHDT, YNNKEL (reference sequence). Trimming took off 4 bases at V and 3 bases at J, with 15 bases between the two ends. The CDR3 runs to 15 residues.

The CDR3 here is CASGWDSGWTYEQYF. The CDR3 region has the DNA TGTGCTAGTGGTTGGGATAGCGGGTGGACCTACGAGCAGTACTTC. The rearrangement joins TRBV12-5 to TRBJ2-7, with 7 bases lining up with TRBD2. The CDR3 consists of 15 residues. The V segment lost 4 bases and the J segment 2 bases; nucleotides outside the gene matches: 8. Germline CDR1 and CDR2: LGHNT and FRNRAP.

This clonotype was detected a few times. V is TRBV4-1 and J is TRBJ2-1; 16 bases are shared with TRBD2. The CDR3 consists of 17 residues. Trimming took 3 bases from V and 8 from J; bases not matched to a gene: 7. CDR1 and CDR2 (germline): MGHRA, YSYEKL. The CDR3 loop reads CASSQGTSGRARDEQFF. The CDR3 DNA follows: TGCGCCAGCAGCCAGGGGACTAGCGGGAGGGCCAGGGATGAGCAGTTCTTC.

This clonotype was observed at least ten times. The chain couples TRBV27 to TRBJ2-7; TRBD2 agrees at 7 bases. J gave up 2 bases and V 2 bases, and 0 bases lay outside the gene matches. This CDR3 has 13 residues. Germline V gene data show CDR1 as MNHEY and CDR2 as SMNVEV (reference sequence). The chain's CDR3 is CASSLSGAYEQYF. The CDR3 DNA is TGTGCCAGCAGTTTAAGCGGGGCCTACGAGCAGTACTTC.

The chain recombines TRBV12-3 or TRBV12-4 with TRBJ2-7; TRBD1 aligns across 9 bases. The CDR3 has 16 amino acids. The V segment lost 7 bases and the J segment 4 bases; nucleotides outside the gene matches: 14. The DNA for the CDR3 is TGTGCCAGCATTTCGTCCCGGGACAGGGACCATTACGAGCAGTACTTC. Encoded protein: CASISSRDRDHYEQYF.

On this clonotype itself: The CDR3 does not close with the conserved phenylalanine or tryptophan, likely indicating a read error. The chain uses TRBV27 and TRBJ1-2; D is unclear. V lost 4 bases and J lost 5, with 14 bases in between. Germline V CDR1 and CDR2: MNHEY, SMNVEV (reference sequence). There are 14 residues in the CDR3. DNA for the CDR3: TGTGCCAGCAGTTCCCCGTGGCAGCCGTATGGCTACACCTTA. It codes for CASSSPWQPYGYTL.

Ten or more counts support this clonotype. The V and J genes are TRBV7-8 and TRBJ1-4; D gene uncertain. V lost 3 bases and J 3 bases, leaving 8 bases between the germline ends. The germline V gene has CDR1 SGHVS and CDR2 FQNEAQ. CDR3 length: 14 amino acids. CDR3 DNA sequence: TGTGCCAGCAGCTTTAACCCCTCTAATGAAAAACTGTTTTTT. Its translation: CASSFNPSNEKLFF.

This clonotype was detected ten times or more. The V call is TRBV7-9, the J call TRBJ2-1; 7 bases line up with TRBD2. Germline V gives CDR1 SEHNR, CDR2 FQNEAQ (reference sequence). This CDR3 contains 15 residues. The V gene end was trimmed by 3 bases and the J gene end by 4 bases; junction bases not matched to a gene: 6. The DNA of the CDR3 is TGTGCCAGCAGCTTCTCGGCTAGCGGTTACAATGAGCAGTTCTTC. Translating it yields CASSFSASGYNEQFF. Based on the CDR3 plus reference TRBV7-9 and TRBJ2-1, the full variable domain is DTGVSQNPRHKITKRGQNVTFRCDPISEHNRLYWYRQTLGQGPEFLTYFQNEAQLEKSRLLSDRFSAERPKGSFSTLEIQRTEQGDSAMYLCASSFSASGYNEQFFGPGTRLTVL.

Many counts were recorded for this clonotype. The gene calls are TRBV6-6 and TRBJ2-3, with D uncertain. CDR3 length: 15 amino acids. V dropped 2 bases and J dropped 2 bases, with 11 bases sitting between them. CDR1 and CDR2 from the germline V gene are MNHNY and SVGAGI (reference sequence). The CDR3 loop is CASSYVTSITDTQYF. The CDR3 DNA sequence: TGTGCCAGCAGTTACGTAACTTCCATCACAGATACGCAGTATTTT.

This clonotype was observed at least ten times. This sequence joins TRBV5-5 and TRBJ1-1; possibly TRBD1 for D (5 bases). From germline, CDR1 is SGHKS and CDR2 YYEKEE (reference sequence). CDR3 size: 15 residues. Trimming removed 4 bases at V and 0 bases at J, with 13 bases between. CDR3 amino acids: CASSGPGPLNTEAFF. CDR3 nucleotide sequence: TGTGCCAGCAGCGGACCGGGGCCCCTGAACACTGAAGCTTTCTTT. The entire variable domain, with the rest obtained from reference TRBV5-5 and TRBJ1-1, is as follows: DAGVTQSPTHLIKTRGQQVTLRCSPISGHKSVSWYQQVLGQGPQFIFQYYEKEERGRGNFPDRFSARQFPNYSSELNVNALLLGDSALYLCASSGPGPLNTEAFFGQGTRLTVV.

This clonotype was found many times. V and J are TRBV7-9 and TRBJ2-7, with unresolved D. The CDR3 length is 15 residues. The V gene lost 4 bases and the J gene lost 5 bases, with 18 bases spanning the gap. Per the germline V gene, CDR1 is SEHNR and CDR2 is FQNEAQ (reference sequence). CDR3 nucleotides: TGTGCCAGCAGCTCCTCGACAATAAATGTGAACGAGCAGTACTTC. Translating it yields CASSSSTINVNEQYF. The full variable domain, in which reference TRBV7-9 and TRBJ2-7 provide the parts outside the CDR3, is DTGVSQNPRHKITKRGQNVTFRCDPISEHNRLYWYRQTLGQGPEFLTYFQNEAQLEKSRLLSDRFSAERPKGSFSTLEIQRTEQGDSAMYLCASSSSTINVNEQYFGPGTRLTVT.

The chain joins TRBV14 to TRBJ1-1; 9 bases align to TRBD1. Germline assignment: CDR1 SGHDN and CDR2 FVKESK. The CDR3 extends over 18 amino acids. V was clipped by 0 bases and J by 0 bases; unmatched bases: 8. CDR3 coding DNA: TGTGCCAGCAGCCAAGACACCGGGACAGGGATCATGAACACTGAAGCTTTCTTT. It translates to CASSQDTGTGIMNTEAFF.

This clonotype was recorded many times. J is TRBJ1-5 and V is TRBV6-1; unclear D gene. The CDR3 is made up of 14 amino acids. The ends were cut back, 6 bases at V and 0 bases at J, with 9 bases in the middle. CDR1 MNHNS and CDR2 SASEGT come from the germline V gene. The CDR3 sequence: CASRAEISNQPQHF. Here the CDR3 DNA reads TGTGCCAGCAGGGCAGAAATTAGCAATCAGCCCCAGCATTTT.

V gene TRBV19 combines with J gene TRBJ2-7, with D unresolved. The germline CDR1 and CDR2 sequences are LNHDA and SQIVND (reference sequence). Trimming pared 8 bases from V and 3 bases from J, leaving 20 bases between. CDR3 size: 15 residues. CDR3 amino acids: CASASDRGPGYEQYF. The CDR3 nucleotides read TGTGCCAGTGCTTCTGATCGAGGACCTGGCTACGAGCAGTACTTC. Supplemented by reference TRBV19 and TRBJ2-7, the full variable domain reads DGGITQSPKYLFRKEGQNVTLSCEQNLNHDAMYWYRQDPGQGLRLIYYSQIVNDFQKGDIAEGYSVSREKKESFPLTVTSAQKNPTAFYLCASASDRGPGYEQYFGPGTRLTVT.